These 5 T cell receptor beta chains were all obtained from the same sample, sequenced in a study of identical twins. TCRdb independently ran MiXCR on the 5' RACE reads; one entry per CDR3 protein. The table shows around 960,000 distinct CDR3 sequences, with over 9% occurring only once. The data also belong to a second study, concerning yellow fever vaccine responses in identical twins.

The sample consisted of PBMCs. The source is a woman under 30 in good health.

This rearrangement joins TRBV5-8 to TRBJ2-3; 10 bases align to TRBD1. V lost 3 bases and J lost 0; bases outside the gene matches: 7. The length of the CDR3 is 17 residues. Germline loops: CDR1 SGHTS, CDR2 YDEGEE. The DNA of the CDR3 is TGTGCCAGCAGCTCGAACCCGGGACAGGGGAGCACAGATACGCAGTATTTT. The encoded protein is CASSSNPGQGSTDTQYF. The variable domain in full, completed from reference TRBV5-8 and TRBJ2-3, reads EAGVTQSPTHLIKTRGQQATLRCSPISGHTSVYWYQQALGLGLQFLLWYDEGEERNRGNFPPRFSGRQFPNYSSELNVNALELEDSALYLCASSSNPGQGSTDTQYFGPGTRLTVL.

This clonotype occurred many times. CDR3 in amino acids: CATLAFTDTQYF. The CDR3 DNA follows: TGTGCCACCCTAGCTTTCACAGATACGCAGTATTTT. J is TRBJ2-3 and V is TRBV12-3 or TRBV12-4; perhaps TRBD2 as D (5 bases). Between the trimmed V and J ends, which lost 10 bases and 2 bases, there was a span of 10 bases. The CDR3 contains 12 residues.

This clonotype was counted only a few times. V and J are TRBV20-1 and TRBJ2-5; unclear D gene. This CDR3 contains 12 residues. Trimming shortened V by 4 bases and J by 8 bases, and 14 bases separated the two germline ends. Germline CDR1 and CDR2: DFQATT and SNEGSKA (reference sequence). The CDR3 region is CSATDWAPTQYF. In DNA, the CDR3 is TGCAGTGCTACTGACTGGGCCCCTACCCAGTACTTC.

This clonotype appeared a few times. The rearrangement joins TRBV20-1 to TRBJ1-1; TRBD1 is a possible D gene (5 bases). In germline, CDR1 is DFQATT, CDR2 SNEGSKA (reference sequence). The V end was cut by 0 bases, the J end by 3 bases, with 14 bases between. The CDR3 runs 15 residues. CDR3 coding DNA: TGCAGTGCTAGAGACAGGGAAGGTGTGGACACTGAAGCTTTCTTT. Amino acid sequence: CSARDREGVDTEAFF.

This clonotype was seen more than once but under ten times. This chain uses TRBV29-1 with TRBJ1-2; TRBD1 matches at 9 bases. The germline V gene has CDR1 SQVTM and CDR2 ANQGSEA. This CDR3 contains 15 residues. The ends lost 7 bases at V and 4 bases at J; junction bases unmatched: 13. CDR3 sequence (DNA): TGCAGCGCCCTGGGACAGGGTAGTTACGGCTATGGCTACACCTTC. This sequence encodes CSALGQGSYGYGYTF.